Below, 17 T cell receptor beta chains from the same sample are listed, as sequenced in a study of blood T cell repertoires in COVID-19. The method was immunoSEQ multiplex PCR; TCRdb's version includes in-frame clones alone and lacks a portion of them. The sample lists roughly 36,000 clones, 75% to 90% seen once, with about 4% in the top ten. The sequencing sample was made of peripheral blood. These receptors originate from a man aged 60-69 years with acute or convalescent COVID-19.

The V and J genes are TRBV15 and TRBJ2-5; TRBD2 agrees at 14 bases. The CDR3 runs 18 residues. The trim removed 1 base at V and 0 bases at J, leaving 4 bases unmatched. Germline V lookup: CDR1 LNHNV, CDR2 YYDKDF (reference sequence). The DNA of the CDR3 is TGTGCCACCAGCAGAGGGGGACTAGCGGGAGATAACCAAGAGACCCAGTACTTC. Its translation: CATSRGGLAGDNQETQYF.

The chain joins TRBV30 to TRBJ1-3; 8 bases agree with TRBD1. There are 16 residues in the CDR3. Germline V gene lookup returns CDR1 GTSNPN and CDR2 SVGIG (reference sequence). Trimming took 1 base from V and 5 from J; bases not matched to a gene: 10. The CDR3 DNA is TGTGCCTGGAGTGCGGCCTTAGACAGGGGAAGAAACACCATATATTTT. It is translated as CAWSAALDRGRNTIYF.

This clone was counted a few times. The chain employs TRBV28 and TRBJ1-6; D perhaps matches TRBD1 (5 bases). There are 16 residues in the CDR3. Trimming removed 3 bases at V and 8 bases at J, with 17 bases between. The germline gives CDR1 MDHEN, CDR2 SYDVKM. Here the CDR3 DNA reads TGTGCCAGCAGTTTCGGGGGGTATCAGTCAGATTCACCCCTCCACTTT. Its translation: CASSFGGYQSDSPLHF.

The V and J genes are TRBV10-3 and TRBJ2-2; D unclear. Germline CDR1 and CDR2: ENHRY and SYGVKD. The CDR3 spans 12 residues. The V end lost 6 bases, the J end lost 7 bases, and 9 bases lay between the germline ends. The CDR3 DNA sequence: TGTGCCATCAGCCTTAACGGCGGGGAGCTGTTTTTT. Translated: CAISLNGGELFF.

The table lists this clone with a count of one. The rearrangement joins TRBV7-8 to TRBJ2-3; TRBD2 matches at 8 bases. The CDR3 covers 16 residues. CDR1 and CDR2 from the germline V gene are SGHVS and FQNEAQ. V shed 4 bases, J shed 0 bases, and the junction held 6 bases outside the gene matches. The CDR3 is CASSYTGLGSTDTQYF. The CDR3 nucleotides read TGTGCCAGCAGCTACACGGGACTAGGTAGCACAGATACGCAGTATTTT.

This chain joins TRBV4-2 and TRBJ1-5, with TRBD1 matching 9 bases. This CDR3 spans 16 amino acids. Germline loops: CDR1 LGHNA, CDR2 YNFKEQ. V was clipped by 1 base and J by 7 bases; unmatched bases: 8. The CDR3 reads CASSQGVGTGKQPQHF. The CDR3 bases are TGTGCCAGCAGCCAAGGGGTGGGGACAGGGAAGCAGCCCCAGCATTTT.

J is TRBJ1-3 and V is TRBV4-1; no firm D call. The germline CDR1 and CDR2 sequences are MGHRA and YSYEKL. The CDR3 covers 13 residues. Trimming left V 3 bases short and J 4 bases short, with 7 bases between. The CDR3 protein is CASSQIQGNTIYF. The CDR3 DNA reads TGCGCCAGCAGCCAGATACAGGGAAACACCATATATTTT.

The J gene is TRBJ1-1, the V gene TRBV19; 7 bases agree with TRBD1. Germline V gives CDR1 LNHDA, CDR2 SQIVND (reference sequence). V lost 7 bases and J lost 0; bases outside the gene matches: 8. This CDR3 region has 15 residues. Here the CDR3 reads CASTEGAPVNTEAFF. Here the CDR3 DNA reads TGTGCCAGTACCGAGGGGGCGCCGGTGAACACTGAAGCTTTCTTT.

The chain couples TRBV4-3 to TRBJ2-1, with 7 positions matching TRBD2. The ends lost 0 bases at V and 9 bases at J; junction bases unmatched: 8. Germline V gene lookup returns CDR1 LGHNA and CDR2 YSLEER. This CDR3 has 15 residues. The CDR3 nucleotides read TGCGCCAGCAGCCAAGAGGACGGGGGGAAGATTGAGCAGTTCTTC. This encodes CASSQEDGGKIEQFF.

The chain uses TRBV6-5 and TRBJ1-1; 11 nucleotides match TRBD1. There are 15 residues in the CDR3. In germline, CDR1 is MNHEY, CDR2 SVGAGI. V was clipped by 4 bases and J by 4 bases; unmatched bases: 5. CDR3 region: CASSWEDRGLTEAFF. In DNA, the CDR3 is TGTGCCAGCAGTTGGGAGGACAGGGGGCTCACTGAAGCTTTCTTT.

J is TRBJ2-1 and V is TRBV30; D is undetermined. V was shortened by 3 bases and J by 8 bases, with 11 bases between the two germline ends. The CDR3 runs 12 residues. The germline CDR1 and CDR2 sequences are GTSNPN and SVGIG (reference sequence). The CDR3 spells CAWSAGTDEQFF. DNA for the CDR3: TGTGCCTGGAGCGCCGGTACAGATGAGCAGTTCTTC. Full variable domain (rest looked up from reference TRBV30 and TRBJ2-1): SQTIHQWPATLVQPVGSPLSLECTVEGTSNPNLYWYRQAAGRGLQLLFYSVGIGQISSEVPQNLSASRPQDRQFILSSKKLLLSDSGFYLCAWSAGTDEQFFGPGTRLTVL.

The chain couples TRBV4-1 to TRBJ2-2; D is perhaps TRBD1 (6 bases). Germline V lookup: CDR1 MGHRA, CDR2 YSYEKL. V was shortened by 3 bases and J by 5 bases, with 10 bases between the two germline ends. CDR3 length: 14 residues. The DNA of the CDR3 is TGCGCCAGCAGCCACCAACAGGGTACCGGGGAGCTGTTTTTT. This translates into CASSHQQGTGELFF.

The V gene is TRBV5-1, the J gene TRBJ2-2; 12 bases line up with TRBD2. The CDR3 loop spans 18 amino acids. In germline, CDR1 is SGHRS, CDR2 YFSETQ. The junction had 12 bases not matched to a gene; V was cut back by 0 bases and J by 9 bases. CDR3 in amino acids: CASSLGLAGDYFSRELFF. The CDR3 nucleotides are TGCGCCAGCAGCTTGGGACTAGCGGGAGATTATTTCAGCCGGGAGCTGTTTTTT.

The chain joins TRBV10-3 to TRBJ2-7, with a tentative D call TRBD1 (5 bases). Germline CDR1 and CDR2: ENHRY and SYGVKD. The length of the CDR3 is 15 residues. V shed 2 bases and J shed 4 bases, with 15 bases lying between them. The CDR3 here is CAISEGAAKGYEQYF. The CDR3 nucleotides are TGTGCCATCAGTGAGGGGGCAGCGAAGGGGTACGAGCAGTACTTC.

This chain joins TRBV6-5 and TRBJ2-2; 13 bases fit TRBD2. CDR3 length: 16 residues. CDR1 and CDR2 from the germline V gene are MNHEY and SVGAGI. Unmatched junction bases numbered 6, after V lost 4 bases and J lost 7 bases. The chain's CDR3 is CASSLGLAGSGGELFF. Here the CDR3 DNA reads TGTGCCAGCAGTTTGGGACTAGCGGGGTCGGGCGGGGAGCTGTTTTTT.

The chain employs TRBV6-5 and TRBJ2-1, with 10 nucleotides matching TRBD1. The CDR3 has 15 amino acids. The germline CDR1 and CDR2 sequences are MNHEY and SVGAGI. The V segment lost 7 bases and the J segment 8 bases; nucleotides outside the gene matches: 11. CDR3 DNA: TGTGCCAGCATCACTACGGGGACAGGGGTGGATGAGCAGTTCTTC. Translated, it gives CASITTGTGVDEQFF.

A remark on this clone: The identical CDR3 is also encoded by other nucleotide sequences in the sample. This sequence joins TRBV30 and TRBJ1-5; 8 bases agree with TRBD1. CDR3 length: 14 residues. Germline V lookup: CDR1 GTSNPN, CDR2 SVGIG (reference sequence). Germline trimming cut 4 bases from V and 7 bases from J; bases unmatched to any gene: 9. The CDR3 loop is CAWTGQGGGQPQHF. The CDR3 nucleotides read TGTGCCTGGACCGGACAGGGAGGGGGCCAGCCCCAGCATTTT.